The 8 T cell receptor beta chains in this list originate from one sample, sequenced in a study of a mutant IDH1 vaccine in newly diagnosed glioma. Libraries were prepared by immunoSEQ multiplex PCR; TCRdb keeps only in-frame clonotypes and omits some of them. The profile covers about 30,000 clones, with more than 65% appearing a single time and approximately 20% taken by the ten largest. The time point denotes: baseline, week 1 (first vaccination visit). Described treatment: pre-vaccination baseline after standard-of-care therapy. Sequences were derived from PBMCs, sampled from a glioma patient treated with radiotherapy, temozolomide or both. Receptors originate from a man aged 30 to 39 with glioma.

This clone is a singleton in its sample. This chain uses TRBV15 with TRBJ2-1; D is possibly TRBD2 (5 bases). In germline, CDR1 is LNHNV, CDR2 YYDKDF (reference sequence). The length of the CDR3 is 15 residues. Trimming took off 1 base at V and 0 bases at J, with 7 bases between the two ends. In DNA, the CDR3 is TGTGCCACCAGCAGAGGAGGGAGCTCCTACAATGAGCAGTTCTTC. Translating gives CATSRGGSSYNEQFF.

The rearrangement joins TRBV15 to TRBJ1-5; possible D gene TRBD1, 6 bases. CDR3 size: 16 residues. Per germline, CDR1 LNHNV and CDR2 YYDKDF (reference sequence). The ends were cut back, 0 bases at V and 4 bases at J, with 13 bases in the middle. CDR3: CATSRDRGSGNQPQHF. The CDR3 DNA follows: TGTGCCACCAGCAGAGACAGGGGTAGCGGAAATCAGCCCCAGCATTTT. Supplemented by reference TRBV15 and TRBJ1-5, the full variable domain reads DAMVIQNPRYQVTQFGKPVTLSCSQTLNHNVMYWYQQKSSQAPKLLFHYYDKDFNNEADTPDNFQSRRPNTSFCFLDIRSPGLGDTAMYLCATSRDRGSGNQPQHFGDGTRLSIL.

This CDR3 is CSARTARLYF. CDR3 nucleotides: TGCAGTGCTCGAACGGCCAGGCTGTACTTC. This rearrangement joins TRBV20-1 to TRBJ2-7; the D is unclear. Germline V gives CDR1 DFQATT, CDR2 SNEGSKA (reference sequence). V dropped 5 bases and J dropped 12 bases, with 14 bases sitting between them. This CDR3 spans 10 amino acids.

V gene TRBV10-2 combines with J gene TRBJ1-2; 10 bases align to TRBD1. The CDR3 runs 14 residues. The J segment lost 6 bases and the V segment lost 0 bases, leaving 1 base of the junction unmatched. Germline V gives CDR1 WSHSY, CDR2 SAAADI. The CDR3 spells CASSESTGGNGYTF. The CDR3 bases are TGCGCCAGCAGTGAGTCGACAGGGGGCAATGGCTACACCTTC.

This chain links TRBV7-9 with TRBJ1-2; 8 positions agree with TRBD1. J lost 2 bases, V lost 4 bases, and 9 bases had no gene match. The CDR3 totals 16 residues. Germline assignment: CDR1 SEHNR and CDR2 FQNEAQ (reference sequence). CDR3 nucleotides: TGTGCCAGCAGCTCGGCGGGACAGGAAAGAAACTATGGCTACACCTTC. This sequence encodes CASSSAGQERNYGYTF.

This chain joins TRBV5-1 and TRBJ2-7; D possibly corresponds to TRBD2 (5 bases). This CDR3 has 16 amino acids. V was pared by 4 bases and J by 3 bases, with 20 bases between. Germline CDR1 and CDR2: SGHRS and YFSETQ. The CDR3 sequence: CASSPSSRGDFYEQYF. The CDR3 bases are TGCGCCAGCAGCCCATCCTCCCGGGGAGATTTCTACGAGCAGTACTTC.

The J gene is TRBJ1-1, the V gene TRBV5-1, with D possibly being TRBD1 (6 bases). V shed 2 bases and J shed 1 base, with 15 bases lying between them. The CDR3 has 16 amino acids. In germline, CDR1 is SGHRS, CDR2 YFSETQ. The CDR3 bases are TGCGCCAGCAGCTTACCGGACAGCCGAACGAACACTGAAGCTTTCTTT. Amino acids: CASSLPDSRTNTEAFF. The variable domain in full, completed from reference TRBV5-1 and TRBJ1-1, reads KAGVTQTPRYLIKTRGQQVTLSCSPISGHRSVSWYQQTPGQGLQFLFEYFSETQRNKGNFPGRFSGRQFSNSRSEMNVSTLELGDSALYLCASSLPDSRTNTEAFFGQGTRLTVV.

This clone occurred once. The chain is built from TRBV29-1 and TRBJ2-2, with D unresolved. The CDR3 has 13 residues. V was cut by 0 bases and J by 5 bases, with 7 bases left in between. Germline V CDR1 and CDR2: SQVTM, ANQGSEA. DNA for the CDR3: TGCAGCGTTGAAGATCTGGTGACCGGGGAGCTGTTTTTT. This gives the protein CSVEDLVTGELFF.